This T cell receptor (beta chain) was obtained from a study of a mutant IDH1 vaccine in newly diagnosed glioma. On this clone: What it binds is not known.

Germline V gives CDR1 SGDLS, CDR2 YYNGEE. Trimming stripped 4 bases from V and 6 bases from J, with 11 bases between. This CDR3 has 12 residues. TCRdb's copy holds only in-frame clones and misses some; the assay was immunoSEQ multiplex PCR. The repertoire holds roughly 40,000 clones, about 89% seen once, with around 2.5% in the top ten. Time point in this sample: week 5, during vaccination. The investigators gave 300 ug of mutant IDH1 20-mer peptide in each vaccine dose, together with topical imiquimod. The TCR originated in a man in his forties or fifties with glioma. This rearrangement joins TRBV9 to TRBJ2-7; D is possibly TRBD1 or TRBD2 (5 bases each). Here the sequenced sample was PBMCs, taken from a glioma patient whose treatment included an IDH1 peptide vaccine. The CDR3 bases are TGTGCCAGCAGCCCGACGGGGCGCGAGCAGTACTTC. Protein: CASSPTGREQYF.